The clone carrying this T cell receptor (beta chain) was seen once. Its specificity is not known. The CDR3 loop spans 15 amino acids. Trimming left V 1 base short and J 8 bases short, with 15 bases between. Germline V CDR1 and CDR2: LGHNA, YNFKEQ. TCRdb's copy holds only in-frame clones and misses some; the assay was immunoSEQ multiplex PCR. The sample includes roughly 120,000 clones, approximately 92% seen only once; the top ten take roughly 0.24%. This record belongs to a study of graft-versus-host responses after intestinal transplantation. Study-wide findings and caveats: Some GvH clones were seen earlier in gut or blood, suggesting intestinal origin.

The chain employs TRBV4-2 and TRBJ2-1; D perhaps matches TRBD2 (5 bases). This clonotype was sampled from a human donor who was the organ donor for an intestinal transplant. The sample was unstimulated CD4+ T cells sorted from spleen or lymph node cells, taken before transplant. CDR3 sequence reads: CASSQAATSGHEQFF. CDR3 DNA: TGTGCCAGCAGCCAAGCCGCTACTAGTGGCCATGAGCAGTTCTTC.